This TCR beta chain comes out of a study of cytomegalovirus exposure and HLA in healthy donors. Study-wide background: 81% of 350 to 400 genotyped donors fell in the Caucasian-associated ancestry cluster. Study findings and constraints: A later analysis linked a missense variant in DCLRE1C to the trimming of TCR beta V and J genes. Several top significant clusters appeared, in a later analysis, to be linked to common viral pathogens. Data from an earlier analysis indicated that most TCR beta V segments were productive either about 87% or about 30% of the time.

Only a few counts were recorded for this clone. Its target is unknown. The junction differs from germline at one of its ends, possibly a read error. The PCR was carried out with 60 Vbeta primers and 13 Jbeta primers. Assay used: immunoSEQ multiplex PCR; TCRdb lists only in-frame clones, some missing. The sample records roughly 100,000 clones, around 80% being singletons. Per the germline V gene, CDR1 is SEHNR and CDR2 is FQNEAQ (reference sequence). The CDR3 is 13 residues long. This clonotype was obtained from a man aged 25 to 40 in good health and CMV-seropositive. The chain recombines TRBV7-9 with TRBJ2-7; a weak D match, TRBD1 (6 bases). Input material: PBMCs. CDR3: CSSSLGAWDEQYF. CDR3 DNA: TGTTCCAGCAGCTTGGGGGCCTGGGACGAGCAGTACTTC.